This TCR beta chain derives from a study of blood T cell repertoires in COVID-19. This clone was recorded once. Assay: immunoSEQ multiplex PCR; the TCRdb copy retains only in-frame clones and omits some. Of fewer than 250,000 clones in the sample, roughly four fifths were seen once. Trimming stripped 3 bases from V and 1 base from J, with 4 bases between. Germline V CDR1 and CDR2: SGDLS, YYNGEE. This CDR3 has 13 residues. This chain joins TRBV9 and TRBJ2-2; D is unclear. Sequencing used peripheral blood. This TCR came from a woman aged 70-85 years with acute or convalescent COVID-19. The CDR3 DNA sequence: TGTGCCAGCAGCGCAGGGAACACCGGGGAGCTGTTTTTT. The encoded protein is CASSAGNTGELFF.